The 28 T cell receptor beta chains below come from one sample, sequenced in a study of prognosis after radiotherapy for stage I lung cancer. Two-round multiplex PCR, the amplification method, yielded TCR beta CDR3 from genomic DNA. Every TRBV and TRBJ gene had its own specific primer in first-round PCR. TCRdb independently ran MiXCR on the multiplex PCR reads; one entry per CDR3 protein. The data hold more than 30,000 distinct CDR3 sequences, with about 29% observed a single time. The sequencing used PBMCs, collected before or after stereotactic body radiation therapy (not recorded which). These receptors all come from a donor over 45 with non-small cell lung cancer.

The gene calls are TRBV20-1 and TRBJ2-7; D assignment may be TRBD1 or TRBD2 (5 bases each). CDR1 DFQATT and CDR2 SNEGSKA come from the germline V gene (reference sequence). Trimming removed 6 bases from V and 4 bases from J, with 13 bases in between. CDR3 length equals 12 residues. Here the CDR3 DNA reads TGCAGTGCCGGGACCACAATTTACGAGCAGTACTTC. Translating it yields CSAGTTIYEQYF.

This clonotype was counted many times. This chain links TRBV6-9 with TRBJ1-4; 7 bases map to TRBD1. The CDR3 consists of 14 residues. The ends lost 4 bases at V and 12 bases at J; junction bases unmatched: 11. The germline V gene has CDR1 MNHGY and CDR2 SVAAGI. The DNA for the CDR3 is TGTGCCAGCAGTTTCCGGACAGGAAGTAGCGAACTGTTTTTT. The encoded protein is CASSFRTGSSELFF.

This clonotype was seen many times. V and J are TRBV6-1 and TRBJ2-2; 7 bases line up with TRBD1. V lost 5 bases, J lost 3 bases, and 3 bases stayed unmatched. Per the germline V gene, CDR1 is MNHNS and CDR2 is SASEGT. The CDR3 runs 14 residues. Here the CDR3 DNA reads TGTGCCAGCAGTCCCGGGACAGACACCGGGGAGCTGTTTTTT. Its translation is CASSPGTDTGELFF.

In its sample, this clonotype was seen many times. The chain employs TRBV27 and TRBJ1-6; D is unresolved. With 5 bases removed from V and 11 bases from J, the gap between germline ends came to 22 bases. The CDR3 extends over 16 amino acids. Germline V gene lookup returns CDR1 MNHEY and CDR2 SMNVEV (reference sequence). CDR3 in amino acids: CASSPNLRRPLAPLHF. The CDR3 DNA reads TGTGCCAGCAGTCCCAACTTGCGCCGACCGTTGGCACCCCTCCACTTT.

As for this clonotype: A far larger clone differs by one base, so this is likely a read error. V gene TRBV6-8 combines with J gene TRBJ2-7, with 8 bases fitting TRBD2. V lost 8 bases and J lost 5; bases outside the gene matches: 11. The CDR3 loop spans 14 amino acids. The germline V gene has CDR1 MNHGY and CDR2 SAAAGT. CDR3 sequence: CASVPSGGRDEQYF. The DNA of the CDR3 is TGTGCCAGCGTCCCGAGCGGGGGCCGAGACGAGCAGTACTTC.

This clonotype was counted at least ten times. Here the CDR3 DNA reads TGTGCCAGTAGTGAGACTAGCGGGAGGGAGAATGAGCAGTTCTTC. This encodes CASSETSGRENEQFF. The chain couples TRBV19 to TRBJ2-1; TRBD2 agrees at 14 bases. CDR3 size: 15 residues. CDR1 is LNHDA, CDR2 SQIVND, per germline (reference sequence). With 5 bases clipped from V and 7 bases from J, the junction kept 4 bases outside the gene matches.

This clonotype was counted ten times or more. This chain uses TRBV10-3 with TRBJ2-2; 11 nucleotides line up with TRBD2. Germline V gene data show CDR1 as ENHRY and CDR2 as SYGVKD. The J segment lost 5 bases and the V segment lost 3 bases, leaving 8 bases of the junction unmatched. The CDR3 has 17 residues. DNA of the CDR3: TGTGCCATCAGTGACGTCTTAGCGGGAGGGAGAACCGGGGAGCTGTTTTTT. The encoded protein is CAISDVLAGGRTGELFF.

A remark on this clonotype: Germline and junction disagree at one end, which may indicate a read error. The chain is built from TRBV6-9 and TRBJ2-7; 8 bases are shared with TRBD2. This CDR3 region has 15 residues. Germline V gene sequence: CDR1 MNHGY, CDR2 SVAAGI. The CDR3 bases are TGTGCCAGCAGTTCACACGCGAGCGGGAGAGACGAGAAGTACTTC. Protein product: CASSSHASGRDEKYF.

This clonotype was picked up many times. Written as DNA, the CDR3 is TGTGCCAGTAGTACGACAGGTGGGGAGACCCAGTACTTC. This sequence encodes CASSTTGGETQYF. J is TRBJ2-5 and V is TRBV19, with D perhaps matching TRBD1 (6 bases). Trimming left V 4 bases short and J 5 bases short, with 11 bases between. There are 13 residues in the CDR3. The germline V gene encodes CDR1 LNHDA and CDR2 SQIVND (reference sequence). The full variable domain, its missing parts supplied by reference TRBV19 and TRBJ2-5, is DGGITQSPKYLFRKEGQNVTLSCEQNLNHDAMYWYRQDPGQGLRLIYYSQIVNDFQKGDIAEGYSVSREKKESFPLTVTSAQKNPTAFYLCASSTTGGETQYFGPGTRLLVL.

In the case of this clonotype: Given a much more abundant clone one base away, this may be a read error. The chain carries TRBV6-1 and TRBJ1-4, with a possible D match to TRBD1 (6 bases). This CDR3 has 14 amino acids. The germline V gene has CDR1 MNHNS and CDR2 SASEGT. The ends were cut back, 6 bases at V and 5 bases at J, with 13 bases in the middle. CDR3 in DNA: TGTGCCAGCAGGGGGGGACATGAGAATGAAAAACTGTTTTTT. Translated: CASRGGHENEKLFF.

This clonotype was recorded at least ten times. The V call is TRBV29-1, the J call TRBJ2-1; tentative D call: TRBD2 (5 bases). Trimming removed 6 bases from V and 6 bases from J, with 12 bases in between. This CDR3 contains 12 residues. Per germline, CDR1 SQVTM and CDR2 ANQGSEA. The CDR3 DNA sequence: TGCAGCGTGCGACTAAATCCCAATGAGCAGTTCTTC. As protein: CSVRLNPNEQFF.

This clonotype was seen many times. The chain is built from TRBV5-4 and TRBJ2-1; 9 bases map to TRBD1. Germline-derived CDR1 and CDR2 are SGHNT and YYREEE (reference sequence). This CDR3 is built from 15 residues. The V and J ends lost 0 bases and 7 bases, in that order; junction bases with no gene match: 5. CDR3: CASSLETGGWNEQFF. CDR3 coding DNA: TGTGCCAGCAGCTTGGAGACAGGGGGTTGGAATGAGCAGTTCTTC.

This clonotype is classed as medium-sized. Here the CDR3 DNA reads TGTGCCAGCAGTTTAACCGATGGGGAGCTGTTTTTT. Encoded protein: CASSLTDGELFF. The rearrangement uses TRBV28 and TRBJ2-2; D is ambiguous. CDR3 length: 12 residues. The germline V gene has CDR1 MDHEN and CDR2 SYDVKM. The V gene lost 2 bases and the J gene lost 8 bases, with 6 bases spanning the gap.

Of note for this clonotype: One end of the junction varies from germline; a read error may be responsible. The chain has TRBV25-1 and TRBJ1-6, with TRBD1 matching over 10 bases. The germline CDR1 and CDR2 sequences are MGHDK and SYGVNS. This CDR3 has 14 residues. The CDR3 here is CASSGQGVYSPPHF. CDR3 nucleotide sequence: TGCGCCAGCAGTGGACAGGGGGTTTATTCACCCCCCCACTTT.

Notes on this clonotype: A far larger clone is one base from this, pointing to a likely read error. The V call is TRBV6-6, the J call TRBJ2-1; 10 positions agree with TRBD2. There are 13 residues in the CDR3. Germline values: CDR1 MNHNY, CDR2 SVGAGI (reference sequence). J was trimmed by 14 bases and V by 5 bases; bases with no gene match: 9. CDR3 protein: CASSRLLAGFEFF. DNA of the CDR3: TGTGCCAGCAGTCGCTTACTAGCGGGATTTGAGTTCTTC.

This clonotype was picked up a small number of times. The CDR3, as DNA: TGTGCCAGCAGGACTAGCGGGAGAAATGAGCAGTTCTTC. This sequence encodes CASRTSGRNEQFF. This chain links TRBV6-2 or TRBV6-3 with TRBJ2-1, with 12 positions matching TRBD2. After removal of 6 bases from V and 7 bases from J, the junction contained 1 base not matched to a gene. This CDR3 comprises 13 residues. The germline CDR1 and CDR2 sequences are MNHEY and SVGEGT.

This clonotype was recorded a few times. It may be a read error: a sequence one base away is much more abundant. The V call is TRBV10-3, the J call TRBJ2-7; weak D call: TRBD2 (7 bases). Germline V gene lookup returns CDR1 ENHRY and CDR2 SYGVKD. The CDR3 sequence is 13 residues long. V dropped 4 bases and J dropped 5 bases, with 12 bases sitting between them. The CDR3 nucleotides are TGTGCCATCAGTGGCGGGGGCCCCGACGAGCAGTACTTC. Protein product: CAISGGGPDEQYF.

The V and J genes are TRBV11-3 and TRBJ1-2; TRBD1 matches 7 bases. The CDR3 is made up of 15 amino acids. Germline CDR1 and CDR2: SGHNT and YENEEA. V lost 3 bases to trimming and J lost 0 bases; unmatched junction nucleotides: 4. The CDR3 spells CASSLQGGPNYGYTF. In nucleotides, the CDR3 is TGTGCCAGCAGCTTGCAGGGGGGTCCTAACTATGGCTACACCTTC.

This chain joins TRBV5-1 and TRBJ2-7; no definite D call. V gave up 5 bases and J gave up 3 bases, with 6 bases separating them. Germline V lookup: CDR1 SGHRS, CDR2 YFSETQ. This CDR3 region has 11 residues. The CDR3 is CASSENYEQYF. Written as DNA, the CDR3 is TGCGCCAGCAGTGAAAACTACGAGCAGTACTTC.

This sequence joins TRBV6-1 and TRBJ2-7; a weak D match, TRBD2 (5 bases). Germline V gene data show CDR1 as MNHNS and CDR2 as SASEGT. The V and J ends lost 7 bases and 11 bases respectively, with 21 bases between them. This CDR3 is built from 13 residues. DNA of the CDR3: TGTGCCAGCACTATCCCGAGCTCCTACGGGAAGTACTTC. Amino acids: CASTIPSSYGKYF.

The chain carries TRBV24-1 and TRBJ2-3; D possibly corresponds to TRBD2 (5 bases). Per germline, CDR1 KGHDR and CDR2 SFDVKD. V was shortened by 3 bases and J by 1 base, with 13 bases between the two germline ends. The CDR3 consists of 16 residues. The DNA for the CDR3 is TGTGCCACCAGTGATCGGGGAGAGGGAGGCACAGATACGCAGTATTTT. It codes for CATSDRGEGGTDTQYF.

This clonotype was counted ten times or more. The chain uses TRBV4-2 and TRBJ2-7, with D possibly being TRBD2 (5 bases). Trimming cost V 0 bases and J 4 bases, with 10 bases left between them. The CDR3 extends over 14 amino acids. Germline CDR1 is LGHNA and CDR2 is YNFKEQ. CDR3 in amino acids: CASSQEGLSYEQYF. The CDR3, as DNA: TGTGCCAGCAGCCAAGAAGGACTCTCGTACGAGCAGTACTTC.

The CDR3 bases are TGTGCCAGCAGCCCGAGGCCCCGTAGCAATCAGCCCCAGCATTTT. This codes for CASSPRPRSNQPQHF. This chain joins TRBV7-2 and TRBJ1-5, with no clear D. From germline, CDR1 is SGHTA and CDR2 FQGNSA. This CDR3 has 15 amino acids. V was shortened by 5 bases and J by 0 bases, with 11 bases between the two germline ends.

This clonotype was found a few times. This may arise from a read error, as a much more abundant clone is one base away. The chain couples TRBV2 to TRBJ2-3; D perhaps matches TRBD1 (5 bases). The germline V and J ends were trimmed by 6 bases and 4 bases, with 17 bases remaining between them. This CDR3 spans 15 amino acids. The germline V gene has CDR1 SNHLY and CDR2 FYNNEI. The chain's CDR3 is CASSPRVTASDTQYF. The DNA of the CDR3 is TGTGCCAGCAGCCCAAGAGTGACAGCGTCAGATACGCAGTATTTT. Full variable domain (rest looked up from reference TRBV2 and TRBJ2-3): EPEVTQTPSHQVTQMGQEVILRCVPISNHLYFYWYRQILGQKVEFLVSFYNNEISEKSEIFDDQFSVERPDGSNFTLKIRSTKLEDSAMYFCASSPRVTASDTQYFGPGTRLTVL.

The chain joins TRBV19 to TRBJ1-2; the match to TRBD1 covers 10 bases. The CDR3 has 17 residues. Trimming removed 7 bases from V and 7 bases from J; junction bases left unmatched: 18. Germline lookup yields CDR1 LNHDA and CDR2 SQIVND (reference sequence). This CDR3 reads CASTTLIPGTGALGYTF. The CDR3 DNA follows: TGTGCCAGTACCACCCTGATTCCGGGGACAGGGGCTCTTGGCTACACCTTC.

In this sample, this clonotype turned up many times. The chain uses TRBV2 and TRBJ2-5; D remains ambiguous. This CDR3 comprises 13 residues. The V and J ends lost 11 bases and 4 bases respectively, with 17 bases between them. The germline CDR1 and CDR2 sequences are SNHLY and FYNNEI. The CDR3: CAVQRNLGETQYF. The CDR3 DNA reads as TGTGCCGTTCAACGGAACCTCGGAGAGACCCAGTACTTC.

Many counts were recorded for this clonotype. CDR3 nucleotide sequence: TGCAGTGCTAGAGAGAGGGTGGACACTGAAGCTTTCTTT. This codes for CSARERVDTEAFF. The V call is TRBV20-1, the J call TRBJ1-1; D not certain. Between the trimmed V and J ends, which lost 0 bases and 3 bases, there was a span of 8 bases. The CDR3 is made up of 13 amino acids. Germline V CDR1 and CDR2: DFQATT, SNEGSKA (reference sequence).

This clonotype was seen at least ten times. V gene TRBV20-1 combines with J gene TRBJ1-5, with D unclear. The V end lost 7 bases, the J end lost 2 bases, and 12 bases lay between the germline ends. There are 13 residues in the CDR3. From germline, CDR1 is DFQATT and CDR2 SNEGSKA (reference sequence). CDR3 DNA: TGCAGTGTCAAAAAAGCTGGCAATCAGCCCCAGCATTTT. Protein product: CSVKKAGNQPQHF.